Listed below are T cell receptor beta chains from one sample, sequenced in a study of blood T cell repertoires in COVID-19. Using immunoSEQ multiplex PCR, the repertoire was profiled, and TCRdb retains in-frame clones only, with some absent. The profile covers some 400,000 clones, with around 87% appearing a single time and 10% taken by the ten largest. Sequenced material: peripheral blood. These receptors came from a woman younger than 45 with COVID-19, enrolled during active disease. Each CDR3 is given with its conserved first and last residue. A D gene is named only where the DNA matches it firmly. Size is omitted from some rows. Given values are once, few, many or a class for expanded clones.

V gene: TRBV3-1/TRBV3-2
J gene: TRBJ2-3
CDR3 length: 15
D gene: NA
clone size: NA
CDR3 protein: CASSQGPGSTDTQYF
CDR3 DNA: TGTGCCAGCAGCCAAGGACCCGGGAGCACAGATACGCAGTATTTT

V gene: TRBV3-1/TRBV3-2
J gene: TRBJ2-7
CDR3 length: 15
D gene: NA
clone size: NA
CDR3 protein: CASSHDAASSYEQYF
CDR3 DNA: TGTGCCAGCAGCCATGATGCGGCTAGCTCCTACGAGCAGTACTTC

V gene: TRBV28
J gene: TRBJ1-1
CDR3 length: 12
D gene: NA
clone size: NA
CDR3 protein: CASSLGGSEAFF
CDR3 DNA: TGTGCCAGCAGTTTAGGGGGGTCTGAAGCTTTCTTT

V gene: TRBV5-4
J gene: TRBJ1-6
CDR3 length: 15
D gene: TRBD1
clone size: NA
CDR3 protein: CASSHGQGSNSPLHF
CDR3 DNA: TGTGCCAGCAGCCATGGACAGGGAAGCAATTCACCCCTCCACTTT

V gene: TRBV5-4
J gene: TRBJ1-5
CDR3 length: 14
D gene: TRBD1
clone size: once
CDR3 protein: CASSRQGSNQPQHF
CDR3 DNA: TGTGCCAGCAGCCGACAGGGGAGCAATCAGCCCCAGCATTTT

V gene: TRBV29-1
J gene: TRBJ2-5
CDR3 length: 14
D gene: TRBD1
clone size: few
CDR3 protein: CSGRQGARMETQYF
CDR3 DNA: TGCAGCGGCAGACAGGGGGCGCGTATGGAGACCCAGTACTTC

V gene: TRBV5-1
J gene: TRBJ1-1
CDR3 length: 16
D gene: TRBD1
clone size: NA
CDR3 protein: CASSPTTGGVLSEAFF
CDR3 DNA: TGCGCCAGCAGCCCGACGACAGGGGGCGTCCTCTCTGAAGCTTTCTTT

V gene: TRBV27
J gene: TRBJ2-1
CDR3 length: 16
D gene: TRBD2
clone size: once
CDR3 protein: CASSLQGLADNNEQFF
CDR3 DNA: TGTGCCAGCAGTTTACAGGGACTAGCGGACAACAATGAGCAGTTCTTC

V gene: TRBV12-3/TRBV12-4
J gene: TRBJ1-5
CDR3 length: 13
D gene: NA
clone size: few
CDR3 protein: CASSAGSNQPQHF
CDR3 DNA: TGTGCCAGCAGCGCAGGGAGCAATCAGCCCCAGCATTTT

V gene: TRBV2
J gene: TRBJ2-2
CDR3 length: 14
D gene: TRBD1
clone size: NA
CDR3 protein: CASSYRGRTGELFF
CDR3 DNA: TGTGCCAGCAGTTACAGGGGAAGGACCGGGGAGCTGTTTTTT

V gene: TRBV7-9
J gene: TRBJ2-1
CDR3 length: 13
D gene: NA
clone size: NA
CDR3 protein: CASSPPSYNEQFF
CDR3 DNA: TGTGCCAGCAGCCCCCCTTCCTACAATGAGCAGTTCTTC